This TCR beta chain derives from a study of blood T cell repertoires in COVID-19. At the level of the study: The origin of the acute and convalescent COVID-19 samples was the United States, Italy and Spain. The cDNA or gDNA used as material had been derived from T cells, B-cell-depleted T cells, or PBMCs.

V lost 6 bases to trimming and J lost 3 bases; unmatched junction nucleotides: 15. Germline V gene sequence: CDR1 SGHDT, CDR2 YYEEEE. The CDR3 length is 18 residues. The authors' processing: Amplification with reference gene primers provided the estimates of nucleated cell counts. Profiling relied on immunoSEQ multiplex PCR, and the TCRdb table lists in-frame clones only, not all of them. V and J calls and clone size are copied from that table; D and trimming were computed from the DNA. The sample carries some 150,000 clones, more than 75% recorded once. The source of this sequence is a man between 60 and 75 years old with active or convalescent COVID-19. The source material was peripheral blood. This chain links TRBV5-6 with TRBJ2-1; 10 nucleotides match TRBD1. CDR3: CASTTLLEGTGDYNEQFF. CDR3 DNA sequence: TGTGCCAGCACCACGCTCCTAGAGGGGACAGGGGACTACAATGAGCAGTTCTTC.